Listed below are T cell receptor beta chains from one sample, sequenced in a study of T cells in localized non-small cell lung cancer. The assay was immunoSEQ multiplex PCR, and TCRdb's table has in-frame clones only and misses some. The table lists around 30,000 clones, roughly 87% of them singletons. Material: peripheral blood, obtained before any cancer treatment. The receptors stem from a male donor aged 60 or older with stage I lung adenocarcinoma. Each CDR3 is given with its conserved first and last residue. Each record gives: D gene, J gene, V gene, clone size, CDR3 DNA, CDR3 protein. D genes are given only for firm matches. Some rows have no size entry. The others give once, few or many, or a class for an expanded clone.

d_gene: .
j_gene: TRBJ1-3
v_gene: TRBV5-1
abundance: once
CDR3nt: TGCGCCAGCAGCTTCAATGGAAACACCATATATTTT
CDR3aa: CASSFNGNTIYF

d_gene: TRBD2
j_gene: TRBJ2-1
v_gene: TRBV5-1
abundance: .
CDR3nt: TGCGCCAGCAGCTTGGAACCGGGACTAGCGGGGGGGCCCGGTGAGCAGTTCTTC
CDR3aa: CASSLEPGLAGGPGEQFF

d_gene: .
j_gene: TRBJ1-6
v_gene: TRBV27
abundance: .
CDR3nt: TGTGCCAGCCTAGCCGGGTCACCCCTCCACTTT
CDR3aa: CASLAGSPLHF

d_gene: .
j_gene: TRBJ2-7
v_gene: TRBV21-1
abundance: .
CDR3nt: TGTGCCAGCAGCAAAGAAGAGGACAGGAGCTACGAGCAGTACTTC
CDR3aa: CASSKEEDRSYEQYF

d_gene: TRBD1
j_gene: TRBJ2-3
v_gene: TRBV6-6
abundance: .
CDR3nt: TGTGCCAGCAGTAACCTGGGACAGGGGACAGATACGCAGTATTTT
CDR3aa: CASSNLGQGTDTQYF

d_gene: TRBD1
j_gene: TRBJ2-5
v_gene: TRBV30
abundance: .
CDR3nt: TGTGCCTGGACTTGGACAGGGGGCGAAGAGACCCAGTACTTC
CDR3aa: CAWTWTGGEETQYF

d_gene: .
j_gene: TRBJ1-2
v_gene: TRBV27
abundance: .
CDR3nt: TGTGCCAGCAGTTTATCAGGGGCTTCCTATGGCTACACCTTC
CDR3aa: CASSLSGASYGYTF

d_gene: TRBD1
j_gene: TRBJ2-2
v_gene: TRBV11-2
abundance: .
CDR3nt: TGTGCCAGCAGCCCGACAGGGACGAACACCGGGGAGCTGTTTTTT
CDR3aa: CASSPTGTNTGELFF

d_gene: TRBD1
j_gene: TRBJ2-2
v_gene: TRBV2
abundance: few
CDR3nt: TGTGCCAGCAAAGGGACAGGGGGTTTCGGGGAGCTGTTTTTT
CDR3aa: CASKGTGGFGELFF

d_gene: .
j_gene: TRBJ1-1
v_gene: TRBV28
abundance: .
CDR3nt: TGTGCCAGCAGTGCCGCGCGGGGTGGGACGGGCACTGAAGCTTTCTTT
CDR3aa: CASSAARGGTGTEAFF

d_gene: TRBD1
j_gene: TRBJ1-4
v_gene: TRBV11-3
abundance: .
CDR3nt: TGTGCCAGCGCCCCCGGGACAGGATACGAAAAACTGTTTTTT
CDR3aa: CASAPGTGYEKLFF

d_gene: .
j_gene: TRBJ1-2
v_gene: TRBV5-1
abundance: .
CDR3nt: TGCGCCAGCAGCTTGGAGGAGGCTCCCAACTATGGCTACACCTTC
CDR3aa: CASSLEEAPNYGYTF

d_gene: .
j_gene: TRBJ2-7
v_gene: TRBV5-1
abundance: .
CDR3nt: TGCGCCAGCAGCTTGGATCCCGGGACAAAATTACCCCAGTACTTC
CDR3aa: CASSLDPGTKLPQYF

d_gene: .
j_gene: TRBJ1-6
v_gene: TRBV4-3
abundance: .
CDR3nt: TGCGCCAGCAGCCAAGGCCTTCCAGGGGACAATTCACCCCTCCACTTT
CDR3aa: CASSQGLPGDNSPLHF

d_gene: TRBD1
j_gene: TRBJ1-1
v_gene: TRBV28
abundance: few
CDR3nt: TGTGCCAGCAGCCCGACAGGGGCGAACACTGAAGCTTTCTTT
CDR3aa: CASSPTGANTEAFF

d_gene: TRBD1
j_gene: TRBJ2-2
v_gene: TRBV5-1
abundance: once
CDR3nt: TGCGCCAGCAGCTTACGGGGGACAGGGGTTCCCGGGGAGCTGTTTTTT
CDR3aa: CASSLRGTGVPGELFF

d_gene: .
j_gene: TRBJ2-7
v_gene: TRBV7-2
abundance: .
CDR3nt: TGTGCCAGCAGCTTAGCGTTCCAGGTGTCCTACGAGCAGTACTTC
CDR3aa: CASSLAFQVSYEQYF

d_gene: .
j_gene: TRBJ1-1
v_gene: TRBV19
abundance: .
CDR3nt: TGTGCCAGTAAGAGGGGGGCACTGAACACTGAAGCTTTCTTT
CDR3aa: CASKRGALNTEAFF

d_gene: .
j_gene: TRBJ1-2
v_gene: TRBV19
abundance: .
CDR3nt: TGTGCCAGTAGTATCGGACAGACTTCTAACTATGGCTACACCTTC
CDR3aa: CASSIGQTSNYGYTF

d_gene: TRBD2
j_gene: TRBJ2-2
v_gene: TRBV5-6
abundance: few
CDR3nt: TGTGCCAGCAGGGAGCGGGGAACGAACACCGGGGAGCTGTTTTTT
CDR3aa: CASRERGTNTGELFF

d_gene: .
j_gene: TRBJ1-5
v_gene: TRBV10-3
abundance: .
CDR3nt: TGTGCCATCAGTGAAGGTCAGGGGAAAAATCAGCCCCAGCATTTT
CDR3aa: CAISEGQGKNQPQHF

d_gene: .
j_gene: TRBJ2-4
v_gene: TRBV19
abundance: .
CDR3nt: TGTGCCAGTACCCCTGGAGGAAACATTCAGTACTTC
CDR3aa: CASTPGGNIQYF

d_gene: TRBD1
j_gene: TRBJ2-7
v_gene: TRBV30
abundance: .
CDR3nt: TGTGCCTGGAGCGACCGAGCAGGGGGTCCCTACGAGCAGTACTTC
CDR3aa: CAWSDRAGGPYEQYF

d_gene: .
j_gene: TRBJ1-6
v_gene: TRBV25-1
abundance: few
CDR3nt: TGTGCCAGCAGCGGGACGGGGAATTCACCCCTCCACTTT
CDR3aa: CASSGTGNSPLHF

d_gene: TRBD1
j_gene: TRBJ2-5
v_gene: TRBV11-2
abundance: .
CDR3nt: TGTGCCAGCAGGGGGACAGGGGTTCAGACCCAGTACTTC
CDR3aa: CASRGTGVQTQYF

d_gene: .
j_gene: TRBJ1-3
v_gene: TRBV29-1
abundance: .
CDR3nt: TGCAGCGTTGAAGATTGGGCAGGAGCTGGAAACACCATATATTTT
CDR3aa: CSVEDWAGAGNTIYF

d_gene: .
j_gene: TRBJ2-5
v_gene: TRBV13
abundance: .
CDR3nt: TGTGCCAGCAGCTTAGCGGGGATTAGCGCCGGAGGGGGGGAGACCCAGTACTTC
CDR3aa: CASSLAGISAGGGETQYF

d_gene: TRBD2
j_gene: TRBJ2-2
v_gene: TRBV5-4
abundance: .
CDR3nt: TGTGCCAGCAGCCCCCCTGGGGGGGTGAACACCGGGGAGCTGTTTTTT
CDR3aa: CASSPPGGVNTGELFF

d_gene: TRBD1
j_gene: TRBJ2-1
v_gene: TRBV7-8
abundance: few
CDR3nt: TGTGCCAGCAGCTCCCGACAGGGTAACAGGAATGAGCAGTTCTTC
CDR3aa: CASSSRQGNRNEQFF

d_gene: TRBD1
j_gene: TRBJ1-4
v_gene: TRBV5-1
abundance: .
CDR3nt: TGCGCCAGCAGCTATGGACAGGGCGGAGAAAAACTGTTTTTT
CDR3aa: CASSYGQGGEKLFF

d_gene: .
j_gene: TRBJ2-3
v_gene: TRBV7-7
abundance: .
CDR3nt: TGTGCCAGCAGCTCCGGGAACACAGATACGCAGTATTTT
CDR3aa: CASSSGNTDTQYF

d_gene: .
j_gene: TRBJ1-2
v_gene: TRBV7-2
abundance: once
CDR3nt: TGTGCCAGCAGCTTAGACGGCTATGGCTACACCTTC
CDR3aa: CASSLDGYGYTF

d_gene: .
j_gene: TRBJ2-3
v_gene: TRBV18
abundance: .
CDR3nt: TGTGCCAGCTCACCGGGGCCGACAGCGCAGTATTTT
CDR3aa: CASSPGPTAQYF

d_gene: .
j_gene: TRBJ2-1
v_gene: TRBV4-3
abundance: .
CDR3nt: TGCGCCAGCAGCCAAGACGGAAACAGATACAATGAGCAGTTCTTC
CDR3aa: CASSQDGNRYNEQFF

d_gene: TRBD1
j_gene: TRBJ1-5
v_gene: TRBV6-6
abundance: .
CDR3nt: TGTGCCAGCAGTCGGGACAGGGGCGGCAATCAGCCCCAGCATTTT
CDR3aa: CASSRDRGGNQPQHF

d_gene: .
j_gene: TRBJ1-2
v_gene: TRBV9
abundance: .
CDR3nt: TGTGCCAGCAGCGTAAGAGCTACTGCTATGCAAGGCTACACCTTC
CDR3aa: CASSVRATAMQGYTF

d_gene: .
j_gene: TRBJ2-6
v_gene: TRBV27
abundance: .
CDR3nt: TGTGCCAGCAGTTTGGTTGGGGCCAACGTCCTGACTTTC
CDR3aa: CASSLVGANVLTF

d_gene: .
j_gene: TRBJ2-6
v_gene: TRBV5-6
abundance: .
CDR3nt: TGTGCCAGCAGCTTGGGAGGGTTTCCCTCTGGGGCCAACGTCCTGACTTTC
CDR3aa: CASSLGGFPSGANVLTF

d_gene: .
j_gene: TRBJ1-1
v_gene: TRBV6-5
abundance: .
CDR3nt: TGTGCCAGCAGTTACATGGGGAACACTGAAGCTTTCTTT
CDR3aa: CASSYMGNTEAFF

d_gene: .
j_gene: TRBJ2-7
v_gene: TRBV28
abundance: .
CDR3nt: TGTGCCAGCAGAGTAGGCGGATCCTCCTACGAGCAGTACTTC
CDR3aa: CASRVGGSSYEQYF

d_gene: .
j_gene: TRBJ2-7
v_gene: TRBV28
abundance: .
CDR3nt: TGTGCCAGCAGCCCACCGGGTTCCGAGCAGTACTTC
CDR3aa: CASSPPGSEQYF

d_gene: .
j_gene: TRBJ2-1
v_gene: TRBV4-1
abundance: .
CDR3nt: TGCGCTAGCAGCCAAGTCGATATTATCTCCTACAATGAGCAGTTCTTC
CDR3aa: CASSQVDIISYNEQFF

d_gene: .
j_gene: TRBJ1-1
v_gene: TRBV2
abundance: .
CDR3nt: TGTGCCAGCAGAGCCAGTGCTAACACTGAAGCTTTCTTT
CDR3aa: CASRASANTEAFF

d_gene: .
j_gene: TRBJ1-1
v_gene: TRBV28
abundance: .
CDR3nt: TGTGCCAGCGATGGGGGTGAAGCTTTCTTT
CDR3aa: CASDGGEAFF

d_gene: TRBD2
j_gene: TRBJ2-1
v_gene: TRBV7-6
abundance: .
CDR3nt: TGTGCCAGCAGCCGGACTAGCGGGGGGGCTGTTGAGCAGTTCTTC
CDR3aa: CASSRTSGGAVEQFF